These 26 T cell receptor beta chains share one sample of origin, sequenced in a study of blood T cell repertoires in COVID-19. Clones were read by immunoSEQ multiplex PCR, and TCRdb kept only the in-frame ones, dropping some. The data hold a few hundred thousand clones, with around 88% observed a single time. The sample comprised peripheral blood. Every receptor here comes from a woman between 50 and 59 years old with COVID-19, enrolled during active disease.

This chain connects TRBV9 to TRBJ2-6, with 9 bases matching TRBD1. V gave up 0 bases and J gave up 0 bases; unmatched junction bases: 4. The CDR3 contains 18 residues. Per germline, CDR1 SGDLS and CDR2 YYNGEE. Here the CDR3 DNA reads TGTGCCAGCAGCGTAGCGACAGGGGGTTCCTCTGGGGCCAACGTCCTGACTTTC. It yields the protein CASSVATGGSSGANVLTF.

The chain is built from TRBV5-4 and TRBJ2-3; D might be TRBD1 (5 bases). The germline gives CDR1 SGHNT, CDR2 YYREEE (reference sequence). The CDR3 contains 17 residues. V gave up 0 bases and J gave up 1 base, with 15 bases separating them. The DNA for the CDR3 is TGTGCCAGCAGCTTGGCCCTCAGGGTAACGGGCACAGATACGCAGTATTTT. Protein sequence: CASSLALRVTGTDTQYF.

This chain links TRBV30 with TRBJ1-1; D gene ambiguous. This CDR3 is 12 amino acids long. The germline gives CDR1 GTSNPN, CDR2 SVGIG (reference sequence). Trimming removed 5 bases from V and 6 bases from J, with 13 bases in between. In DNA form, the CDR3 reads TGTGCCTGGTTAACAGAGCTCGCTGAAGCTTTCTTT. This gives the protein CAWLTELAEAFF.

The rearrangement uses TRBV14 and TRBJ1-2; 8 bases are a match to TRBD1. Trimming took 4 bases from V and 4 from J; bases not matched to a gene: 5. Germline CDR1 is SGHDN and CDR2 is FVKESK. This CDR3 is built from 14 residues. For the CDR3, the DNA is TGTGCCAGCAGCCCCTGGACAGGGTCCTATGGCTACACCTTC. The encoded protein is CASSPWTGSYGYTF.

V is TRBV7-8 and J is TRBJ1-2, with 7 bases matching TRBD1. With V trimmed by 1 base and J by 1 base, 6 bases remained unmatched. The CDR3 is 16 amino acids. Germline V lookup: CDR1 SGHVS, CDR2 FQNEAQ. The CDR3: CASSLEGTAFNYGYTF. In nucleotides, the CDR3 is TGTGCCAGCAGCTTAGAAGGGACAGCCTTTAACTATGGCTACACCTTC.

The rearrangement links TRBV6-5 to TRBJ1-5, with TRBD1 identical over 10 bases. This CDR3 is 15 amino acids long. The V gene end was trimmed by 5 bases and the J gene end by 7 bases; junction bases not matched to a gene: 8. Germline-derived CDR1 and CDR2 are MNHEY and SVGAGI. CDR3 protein: CASSPSTGGTQPQHF. The CDR3 DNA reads TGTGCCAGCAGTCCCTCGACAGGGGGCACCCAGCCCCAGCATTTT.

The chain is built from TRBV7-3 and TRBJ2-2, with 7 nucleotides matching TRBD2. CDR3 length: 16 residues. J lost 1 base, V lost 4 bases, and 6 bases had no gene match. The V gene's germline CDR1 is SGHTA and CDR2 FQGTGA. The CDR3 nucleotides are TGTGCCAGCAGCTCGCGCGGGGGATTGAACACCGGGGAGCTGTTTTTT. Its protein product is CASSSRGGLNTGELFF.

This clone came up a few times. V usage is TRBV11-2 and J usage is TRBJ1-1; possibly TRBD1 for D (5 bases). The V gene's germline CDR1 is SGHAT and CDR2 FQNNGV. The CDR3 is made up of 14 amino acids. The ends were cut back, 6 bases at V and 1 base at J, with 12 bases in the middle. The chain's CDR3 is CASRDQGENTEAFF. The CDR3 DNA reads as TGTGCCAGCAGGGACCAAGGGGAGAACACTGAAGCTTTCTTT.

This chain joins TRBV2 and TRBJ1-4; 8 bases fit TRBD1. The germline V gene has CDR1 SNHLY and CDR2 FYNNEI. CDR3 size: 12 residues. With V trimmed by 11 bases and J by 4 bases, 3 bases remained unmatched. The CDR3 spells CASDRGNEKLFF. The CDR3 nucleotides read TGTGCCTCTGACAGGGGTAATGAAAAACTGTTTTTT.

V and J are TRBV20-1 and TRBJ2-7; D is ambiguous. Trimming cost V 6 bases and J 7 bases, with 13 bases left between them. Germline-derived CDR1 and CDR2 are DFQATT and SNEGSKA (reference sequence). CDR3 length equals 11 residues. The CDR3 DNA follows: TGCAGTGCAACACGGAGTGGGGAGCAGTACTTC. Translating gives CSATRSGEQYF.

The chain uses TRBV6-4 and TRBJ1-2; 8 bases line up with TRBD1. The V and J ends lost 5 bases and 4 bases, in that order; junction bases with no gene match: 9. This CDR3 contains 15 residues. The V gene's germline CDR1 is MRHNA and CDR2 SNTAGT. The CDR3 loop reads CASSSRTGQGYGYTF. The CDR3 coding sequence is TGTGCCAGCAGTTCCCGGACAGGGCAGGGCTATGGCTACACCTTC.

This chain joins TRBV29-1 and TRBJ1-5, with a possible D match to TRBD1 (6 bases). CDR1 is SQVTM, CDR2 ANQGSEA, per germline. This CDR3 region has 14 residues. V lost 4 bases and J 5 bases, leaving 15 bases between the germline ends. Written as DNA, the CDR3 is TGCAGCGTTGCAGGGGCTGGCGCGGATCAGCCCCAGCATTTT. Its translation is CSVAGAGADQPQHF.

The chain links TRBV9 to TRBJ2-7, with D tentatively TRBD1 (5 bases). There are 14 residues in the CDR3. Deletions cut 0 bases from V and 0 bases from J, with 7 bases between. The V gene's germline CDR1 is SGDLS and CDR2 YYNGEE. CDR3 DNA sequence: TGTGCCAGCAGCGTAGACAGGTTCTCCTACGAGCAGTACTTC. It translates to CASSVDRFSYEQYF.

J is TRBJ1-2 and V is TRBV7-2, with a weak D call TRBD1 (5 bases). V lost 2 bases and J 3 bases, leaving 10 bases between the germline ends. Germline V gene sequence: CDR1 SGHTA, CDR2 FQGNSA. The CDR3 spans 14 residues. The CDR3 region is CASSLIDSYYGYTF. Here the CDR3 DNA reads TGTGCCAGCAGCTTAATTGACAGTTACTATGGCTACACCTTC.

The V call is TRBV11-2, the J call TRBJ1-2; D might be TRBD1 (6 bases). The V end lost 5 bases, the J end lost 5 bases, and 12 bases lay between the germline ends. This CDR3 spans 13 amino acids. Germline CDR1 reads SGHAT; CDR2 reads FQNNGV. The CDR3 spells CASSTTGMYGYTF. Here the CDR3 DNA reads TGTGCCAGCAGCACCACAGGGATGTATGGCTACACCTTC.

The CDR3 bases are TGTGCCAGCAGTTTAATTAAGGGAGTGAAGAATTCACCCCTCCACTTT. It encodes CASSLIKGVKNSPLHF. The V call is TRBV27, the J call TRBJ1-6; D is unresolved. The CDR3 extends over 16 amino acids. Trimming took off 2 bases at V and 7 bases at J, with 15 bases between the two ends. CDR1 and CDR2 from the germline V gene are MNHEY and SMNVEV (reference sequence).

This chain links TRBV30 with TRBJ2-1, with 14 bases aligning to TRBD2. The V gene's germline CDR1 is GTSNPN and CDR2 SVGIG (reference sequence). CDR3 length: 16 residues. V shed 6 bases and J 1 base; nucleotides not matched to a gene: 5. This CDR3 reads CACRTSGGLSYNEQFF. For the CDR3, the DNA is TGTGCCTGCCGGACTAGCGGGGGGTTATCCTACAATGAGCAGTTCTTC.

The DNA for the CDR3 is TGTGCCAGCATCGAAACACTAAACACCGGGGAGCTGTTTTTT. It yields the protein CASIETLNTGELFF. V gene TRBV6-5 combines with J gene TRBJ2-2; D not certain. V was pared by 7 bases and J by 2 bases, with 11 bases between. Germline values: CDR1 MNHEY, CDR2 SVGAGI. The CDR3 totals 14 residues.

V usage is TRBV7-2 and J usage is TRBJ2-2; D gene ambiguous. The CDR3 has 14 residues. In germline, CDR1 is SGHTA, CDR2 FQGNSA. Trimming shortened V by 4 bases and J by 7 bases, and 13 bases separated the two germline ends. CDR3 region: CASSSSIVYGELFF. DNA of the CDR3: TGTGCCAGCAGCTCCTCTATCGTGTACGGGGAGCTGTTTTTT. Combining the CDR3 with reference TRBV7-2 and TRBJ2-2 gives the whole variable domain GAGVSQSPSNKVTEKGKDVELRCDPISGHTALYWYRQSLGQGLEFLIYFQGNSAPDKSGLPSDRFSAERTGGSVSTLTIQRTQQEDSAVYLCASSSSIVYGELFFGEGSRLTVL.

The chain employs TRBV30 and TRBJ2-5, with 9 bases identical to TRBD1. This CDR3 has 12 residues. Germline lookup yields CDR1 GTSNPN and CDR2 SVGIG (reference sequence). V trimming: 7 bases; J trimming: 5 bases; junction bases outside the gene matches: 5. The DNA for the CDR3 is TGTGCCTACAGGACAGGGGTTGAGACCCAGTACTTC. This gives the protein CAYRTGVETQYF.

This clone was seen only a few times. The chain combines TRBV6-5 with TRBJ1-2; D is undetermined. The CDR3 is 14 amino acids. The V and J ends lost 0 bases and 5 bases respectively, with 10 bases between them. Germline lookup yields CDR1 MNHEY and CDR2 SVGAGI. The CDR3 reads CASSYSTRVYGYTF. Written as DNA, the CDR3 is TGTGCCAGCAGTTACTCGACTAGGGTTTATGGCTACACCTTC.

V and J are TRBV24-1 and TRBJ2-2; the match to TRBD2 covers 13 bases. V trimming: 2 bases; J trimming: 4 bases; junction bases outside the gene matches: 9. From germline, CDR1 is KGHDR and CDR2 SFDVKD. The CDR3 runs 19 residues. The CDR3: CATSDSPGLAGRPTGELFF. DNA for the CDR3: TGTGCCACCAGTGATTCCCCGGGACTAGCGGGGAGACCCACCGGGGAGCTGTTTTTT.

The CDR3 sequence: CASKTAGGLSNQPQHF. The CDR3 nucleotides are TGTGCCAGCAAAACCGCAGGGGGGTTAAGCAATCAGCCCCAGCATTTT. This chain links TRBV28 with TRBJ1-5; 7 bases align to TRBD1. The ends lost 7 bases at V and 1 base at J; junction bases unmatched: 10. This CDR3 is 16 amino acids long. Germline CDR1 is MDHEN and CDR2 is SYDVKM.

V is TRBV3-1 (or the pseudogene TRBV3-2) and J is TRBJ2-1; 8 bases are shared with TRBD2. Looked up from germline, CDR1 is LGHDT and CDR2 is YNNKEL (reference sequence). This CDR3 has 15 residues. The junction had 7 bases not matched to a gene; V was cut back by 4 bases and J by 5 bases. In DNA, the CDR3 is TGTGCCAGCAGCCCGATAGCGGGGAGGAACAATGAGCAGTTCTTC. Amino acids: CASSPIAGRNNEQFF.

The chain couples TRBV5-1 to TRBJ1-1; 7 bases align to TRBD1. The germline gives CDR1 SGHRS, CDR2 YFSETQ. The trim removed 4 bases at V and 0 bases at J, leaving 6 bases unmatched. The CDR3 extends over 15 amino acids. The CDR3 region has the DNA TGCGCCAGCAGCGCAACGGGACAGCTGAACACTGAAGCTTTCTTT. It is translated as CASSATGQLNTEAFF.

The chain carries TRBV6-5 and TRBJ1-1; perhaps TRBD1 as D (6 bases). V was cut by 0 bases and J by 1 base, with 9 bases left in between. This CDR3 has 15 amino acids. CDR1 and CDR2 from the germline V gene are MNHEY and SVGAGI. CDR3 amino acids: CASSYSQGSNTEAFF. CDR3 DNA: TGTGCCAGCAGTTACTCGCAGGGGTCGAACACTGAAGCTTTCTTT.